This TCR beta chain was retrieved from a study of control samples from healthy donors and cancer patients (dated by TCRdb to 2020 to 2021). In regard to this clone: Its antigen remains unidentified. No base quality information exists; no much larger clone differs at one position.

The library was obtained by the immunoSEQ multiplex PCR assay. TCRdb took over this immuneACCESS table, retaining in-frame rearrangements with V and J assigned. Such tables are incomplete; in checked studies, under half of the missing clones stem from an unresolved V gene, and the remainder is unexplained. For this sample there are 150,000 to 200,000 clones; about 94% appear just once. Around 9.3% of the sample comes from the top ten. V is cut by 2 bases and J by 8 bases, and the space between the germline ends is 15 bases. The CDR3 holds 14 amino acids from the cysteine to the phenylalanine. Only CDR3 DNA remains: 42 bases, in frame from the first base. The germline V gene (reference sequence) sets CDR1 to MNHEY and CDR2 to SMNVEV.

This clonotype was sampled from a middle-aged woman in good health. Sequenced input: blood. The chain joins TRBV27 to TRBJ1-2; confidence is insufficient to name the D gene. Read as DNA, the sequence is TGTGCCAGCAGTTTAGCGGGCACCGGTGGCGGCTACACCTTC. Its protein is CASSLAGTGGGYTF.